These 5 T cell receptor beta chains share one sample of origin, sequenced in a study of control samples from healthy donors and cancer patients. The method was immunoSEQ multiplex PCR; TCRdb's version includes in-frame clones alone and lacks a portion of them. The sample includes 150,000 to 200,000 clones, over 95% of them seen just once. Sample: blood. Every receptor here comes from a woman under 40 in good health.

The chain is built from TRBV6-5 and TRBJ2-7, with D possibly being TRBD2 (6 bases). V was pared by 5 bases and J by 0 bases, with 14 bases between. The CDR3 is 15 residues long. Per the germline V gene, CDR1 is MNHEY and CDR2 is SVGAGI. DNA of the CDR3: TGTGCCAGCAGTCCCGGGGAGGCGGTCTCCTACGAGCAGTACTTC. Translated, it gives CASSPGEAVSYEQYF.

The CDR3 protein is CASRPTGSWETQYF. CDR3 coding DNA: TGTGCCAGCAGGCCGACAGGCTCATGGGAGACCCAGTACTTC. The rearrangement uses TRBV6-5 and TRBJ2-5, with a weak D call TRBD1 (6 bases). Germline V gives CDR1 MNHEY, CDR2 SVGAGI. The CDR3 totals 14 residues. V shed 6 bases and J shed 5 bases, with 16 bases lying between them.

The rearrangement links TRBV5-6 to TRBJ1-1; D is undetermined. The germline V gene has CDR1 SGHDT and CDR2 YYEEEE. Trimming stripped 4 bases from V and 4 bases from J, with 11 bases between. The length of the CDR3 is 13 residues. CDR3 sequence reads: CASSPVPATEAFF. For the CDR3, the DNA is TGTGCCAGCAGCCCGGTCCCGGCCACTGAAGCTTTCTTT.

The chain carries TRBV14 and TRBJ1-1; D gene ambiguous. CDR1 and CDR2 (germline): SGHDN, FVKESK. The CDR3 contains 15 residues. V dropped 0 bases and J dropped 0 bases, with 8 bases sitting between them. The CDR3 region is CASSQDVQMNTEAFF. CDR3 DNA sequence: TGTGCCAGCAGCCAAGATGTACAGATGAACACTGAAGCTTTCTTT.

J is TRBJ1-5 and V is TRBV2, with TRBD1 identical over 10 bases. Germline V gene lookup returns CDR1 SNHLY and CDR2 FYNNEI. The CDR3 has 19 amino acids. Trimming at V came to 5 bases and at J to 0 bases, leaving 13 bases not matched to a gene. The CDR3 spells CASSPGEGQGRHSNQPQHF. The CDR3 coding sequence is TGTGCCAGCAGTCCAGGAGAGGGACAGGGGCGACATAGCAATCAGCCCCAGCATTTT.